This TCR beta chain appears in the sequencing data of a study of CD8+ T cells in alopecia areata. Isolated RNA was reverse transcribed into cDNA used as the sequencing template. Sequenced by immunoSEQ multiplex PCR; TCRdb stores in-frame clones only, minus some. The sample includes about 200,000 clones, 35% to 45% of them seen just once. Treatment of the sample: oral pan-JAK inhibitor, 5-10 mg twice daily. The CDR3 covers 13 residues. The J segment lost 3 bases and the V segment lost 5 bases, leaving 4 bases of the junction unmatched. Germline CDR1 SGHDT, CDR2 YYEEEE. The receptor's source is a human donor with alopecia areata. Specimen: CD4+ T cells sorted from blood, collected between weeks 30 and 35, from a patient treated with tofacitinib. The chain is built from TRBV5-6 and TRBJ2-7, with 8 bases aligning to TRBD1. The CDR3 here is CASRDRAGYEQYF. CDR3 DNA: TGTGCCAGCAGGGACAGGGCAGGCTACGAGCAGTACTTC.